The rows below give T cell receptor beta chains drawn from one sample of a study of blood T cell repertoires in COVID-19. TCRdb's copy holds only in-frame clones and misses some; the assay was immunoSEQ multiplex PCR. The sample holds 200,000 to 250,000 clones, about 86% seen once. Sample: peripheral blood. These receptors came from a man aged 18 to 29 with active or convalescent COVID-19. Each CDR3 is given with its conserved first and last residue. A D gene is named only where the DNA matches it firmly. The listing skips clone size in some rows; elsewhere it reads once, few, many or a size class.

>TRBV7-9|-|TRBJ1-2|TRBD1
CASSSWTGPNYGYTF
TGTGCCAGCAGCTCCTGGACAGGCCCCAACTATGGCTACACCTTC
>TRBV5-4|few|TRBJ2-2|TRBD2
CASSLPGLASGELFF
TGTGCCAGCAGCTTGCCGGGACTAGCAAGCGGGGAGCTGTTTTTT
>TRBV6-5|-|TRBJ1-6|TRBD1
CASSRGTARDSPLHF
TGTGCCAGCAGCAGAGGGACAGCAAGGGATTCACCCCTCCACTTT
>TRBV18|once|TRBJ1-5|-
CASSPRTGGNQPQHF
TGTGCCAGCTCACCCCGAACCGGGGGCAATCAGCCCCAGCATTTT
>TRBV12-3/TRBV12-4|few|TRBJ2-3|-
CASSNRETDTQYF
TGTGCCAGCAGTAACAGAGAGACAGATACGCAGTATTTT
>TRBV5-1|-|TRBJ2-1|-
CASSGALPYNEQFF
TGCGCCAGCAGTGGGGCTCTCCCTTACAATGAGCAGTTCTTC
>TRBV3-1/TRBV3-2|-|TRBJ2-7|TRBD2
CASSRLAGASYEQYF
TGTGCCAGCAGCCGATTAGCGGGAGCTTCCTACGAGCAGTACTTC
>TRBV5-1|-|TRBJ2-2|-
CASSLNPGDGAGELFF
TGCGCCAGCAGCTTGAATCCGGGGGATGGTGCCGGGGAGCTGTTTTTT
>TRBV5-8|-|TRBJ1-1|-
CASSPEAGLRVNTEAFF
TGTGCCAGCAGCCCGGAGGCAGGTTTGCGGGTGAACACTGAAGCTTTCTTT
>TRBV6-4|-|TRBJ2-1|TRBD2
CASSDGSGSNEQFF
TGTGCCAGCAGTGACGGAAGCGGGAGCAATGAGCAGTTCTTC
>TRBV4-1|-|TRBJ2-4|TRBD1
CASSQDGQGLVIQYF
TGCGCCAGCAGCCAAGACGGACAGGGTTTGGTCATTCAGTACTTC
>TRBV12-3/TRBV12-4|-|TRBJ2-7|-
CASSFGLYEQYF
TGTGCCAGCAGTTTTGGCCTCTACGAGCAGTACTTC
>TRBV7-6|-|TRBJ2-7|TRBD1
CASSLFYTPGQETYEQYF
TGTGCCAGCAGCTTATTCTACACTCCGGGACAGGAAACCTACGAGCAGTACTTC
>TRBV6-5|-|TRBJ2-7|-
CASSLRQAYEQYF
TGTGCCAGCAGTCTCCGACAGGCCTACGAGCAGTACTTC
>TRBV9|-|TRBJ2-3|-
CASSISTDTQYF
TGTGCCAGCAGTATTAGCACAGATACGCAGTATTTT
>TRBV28|once|TRBJ1-2|-
CASSPPGGYGYTF
TGTGCCAGCAGCCCCCCGGGGGGCTATGGCTACACCTTC
>TRBV7-2|-|TRBJ1-4|-
CASSLVRGEKLFF
TGTGCCAGCAGCTTAGTTCGGGGTGAAAAACTGTTTTTT
>TRBV7-8|-|TRBJ1-5|-
CASSLLPGHDSYSNQPQHF
TGTGCCAGCAGCTTGTTGCCGGGACACGATTCGTATAGCAATCAGCCCCAGCATTTT
>TRBV6-5|-|TRBJ2-7|-
CASSYSTANYEQYF
TGTGCCAGCAGTTACTCGACAGCTAACTACGAGCAGTACTTC
>TRBV2|-|TRBJ2-7|TRBD1
CATGWDRYEQYF
TGTGCCACCGGTTGGGACAGATACGAGCAGTACTTC
>TRBV7-9|-|TRBJ1-2|-
CASSSTGFYGYTF
TGTGCCAGCAGCTCAACAGGGTTCTATGGCTACACCTTC
>TRBV30|-|TRBJ2-3|TRBD2
CAWTTLGGPGDTQYF
TGTGCCTGGACTACTTTGGGAGGGCCAGGGGATACGCAGTATTTT
>TRBV28|-|TRBJ1-1|-
CANRRGFNTEAFF
TGTGCCAACCGCCGGGGGTTTAACACTGAAGCTTTCTTT
>TRBV4-3|-|TRBJ2-1|TRBD2
CASSQDSKAGGQFF
TGCGCCAGCAGCCAAGATAGCAAAGCGGGAGGGCAATTCTTC
>TRBV10-3|once|TRBJ2-1|TRBD2
CAISTPPQRELYNEQFF
TGTGCCATCAGTACTCCCCCTCAGCGGGAACTCTACAATGAGCAGTTCTTC
>TRBV27|once|TRBJ2-6|-
CASSLNSANVLTF
TGTGCCAGCAGTTTGAACAGCGCCAACGTCCTGACTTTC
>TRBV7-9|-|TRBJ2-7|-
CASSRGTSSPYEQYF
TGTGCCAGCAGTCGTGGGACATCAAGCCCCTACGAGCAGTACTTC
>TRBV10-2|-|TRBJ2-7|-
CASSEMGAGEQYF
TGCGCCAGCAGTGAGATGGGGGCGGGTGAGCAGTACTTC
>TRBV11-3|-|TRBJ2-5|TRBD1
CASSLGNRGQETQYF
TGTGCCAGCAGCTTGGGAAACAGGGGACAAGAGACCCAGTACTTC
>TRBV27|-|TRBJ2-5|-
CASSFSGFPETQYF
TGTGCCAGCAGTTTTAGCGGTTTTCCGGAGACCCAGTACTTC
>TRBV30|-|TRBJ1-2|-
CAWSASSSLNYGYTF
TGTGCCTGGAGCGCTTCTAGTAGCCTCAACTATGGCTACACCTTC
>TRBV10-3|-|TRBJ2-7|-
CAISGGDRVYEQYF
TGTGCCATCAGTGGGGGGGATCGGGTCTACGAGCAGTACTTC
>TRBV5-1|-|TRBJ2-2|-
CASRGDNTPTGELFF
TGCGCCAGCCGGGGGGACAACACTCCCACCGGGGAGCTGTTTTTT
>TRBV6-5|few|TRBJ1-1|TRBD1
CASHFGTGGDEAFF
TGTGCCAGCCACTTCGGGACAGGGGGTGATGAAGCTTTCTTT
>TRBV6-9|-|TRBJ2-2|TRBD1
CASSYPGTGGTGELFF
TGTGCCAGCAGTTATCCCGGGACAGGGGGAACCGGGGAGCTGTTTTTT
>TRBV23-1|many|TRBJ1-1|-
CASSQSGGVDTEAFF
TGCGCCAGCAGTCAATCGGGGGGTGTTGACACTGAAGCTTTCTTT
>TRBV7-9|-|TRBJ1-3|-
CASSLAQGSSGNTIYF
TGTGCCAGCAGCTTAGCCCAGGGGAGCTCTGGAAACACCATATATTTT